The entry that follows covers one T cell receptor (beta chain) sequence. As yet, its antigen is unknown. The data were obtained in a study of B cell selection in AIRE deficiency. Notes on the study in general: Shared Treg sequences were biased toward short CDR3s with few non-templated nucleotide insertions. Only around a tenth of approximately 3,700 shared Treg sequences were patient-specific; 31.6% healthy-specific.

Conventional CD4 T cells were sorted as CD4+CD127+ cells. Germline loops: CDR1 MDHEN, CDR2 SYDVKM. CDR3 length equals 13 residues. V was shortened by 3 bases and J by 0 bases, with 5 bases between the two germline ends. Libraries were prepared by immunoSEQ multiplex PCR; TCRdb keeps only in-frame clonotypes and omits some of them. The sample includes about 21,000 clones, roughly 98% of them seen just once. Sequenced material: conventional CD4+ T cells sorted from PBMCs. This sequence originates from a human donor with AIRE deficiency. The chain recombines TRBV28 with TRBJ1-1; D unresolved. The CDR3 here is CASSFIMNTEAFF. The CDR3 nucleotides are TGTGCCAGCAGTTTTATCATGAACACTGAAGCTTTCTTT. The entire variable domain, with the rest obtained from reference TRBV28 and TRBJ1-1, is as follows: DVKVTQSSRYLVKRTGEKVFLECVQDMDHENMFWYRQDPGLGLRLIYFSYDVKMKEKGDIPEGYSVSREKKERFSLILESASTNQTSMYLCASSFIMNTEAFFGQGTRLTVV.